These T cell receptor beta chains were read from a single sample in a study of CD8+CD57+ T cells in acquired aplastic anemia. TCRdb processed the reads anew with MiXCR; each CDR3 protein has one entry. The repertoire consists of about 110,000 distinct CDR3 sequences, with 51% occurring once and the leading ten covering 30% to 35%. Sequences were obtained from sorted CD4+, CD8+, or CD8+CD57+ T cells (not recorded which) from PBMCs. The source is a human donor in good health, serving as a control. The CDR3 runs from the conserved cysteine through the conserved F or W. D genes are given only for firm matches. Size values are once, few and many counts, or a class for expanded clones, and some rows have none.

d_gene: .; abundance: .; j_gene: TRBJ1-1; v_gene: TRBV9; CDR3nt: TGTGCCAGCAGCGTAGCCGGGACGGCGATGAACACTGAAGCTTTCTTT; CDR3aa: CASSVAGTAMNTEAFF
d_gene: .; abundance: .; j_gene: TRBJ2-5; v_gene: TRBV15; CDR3nt: TGTGCCACCAGCAGAGGAGGGCCTACTCAAGAGACCCAGTACTTC; CDR3aa: CATSRGGPTQETQYF
d_gene: .; abundance: .; j_gene: TRBJ2-3; v_gene: TRBV2; CDR3nt: TGTGCCAGCAGTCCCGGGACCTTGAGCACAGATACGCAGTATTTT; CDR3aa: CASSPGTLSTDTQYF
d_gene: .; abundance: few; j_gene: TRBJ2-7; v_gene: TRBV25-1; CDR3nt: TGTGCCAGCAGTGGGGGGGGCAGTTTAGATCGGGAGTACTTC; CDR3aa: CASSGGGSLDREYF
d_gene: .; abundance: .; j_gene: TRBJ1-2; v_gene: TRBV2; CDR3nt: TGTGCCAGCAGGAAAGGGGCGGACTATGGCTACACCTTC; CDR3aa: CASRKGADYGYTF
d_gene: TRBD1; abundance: .; j_gene: TRBJ1-2; v_gene: TRBV15; CDR3nt: TGTGCCACCAGCAACAGGGGGATGAACTATGGCTACACCTTC; CDR3aa: CATSNRGMNYGYTF
d_gene: .; abundance: .; j_gene: TRBJ2-7; v_gene: TRBV19; CDR3nt: TGTGCCAGTAGTATTGCCTGGGGCTCCTACGAGCAGTACTTC; CDR3aa: CASSIAWGSYEQYF
d_gene: TRBD1; abundance: .; j_gene: TRBJ1-6; v_gene: TRBV15; CDR3nt: TGTGCCACCAGCAGAGACCCAGGGGGGTCCTATAATTCACCCCTCCACTTT; CDR3aa: CATSRDPGGSYNSPLHF
d_gene: .; abundance: .; j_gene: TRBJ1-1; v_gene: TRBV19; CDR3nt: TGTGCCAGTAGTACCCGTAGTTACACGGGGAGAACTGAAGCTTTCTTT; CDR3aa: CASSTRSYTGRTEAFF
d_gene: .; abundance: .; j_gene: TRBJ1-4; v_gene: TRBV25-1; CDR3nt: TGTGCCAACAGTGAGCAAGGGCCTGCCGATGAAAAACTGTTTTTT; CDR3aa: CANSEQGPADEKLFF
d_gene: .; abundance: .; j_gene: TRBJ2-5; v_gene: TRBV2; CDR3nt: TGTGCCAGCAGCGCCCACACAGGGTACCCCCAAGAGACCCAGTACTTC; CDR3aa: CASSAHTGYPQETQYF
d_gene: TRBD1; abundance: .; j_gene: TRBJ1-2; v_gene: TRBV5-1; CDR3nt: TGCGCCAGCAGCGACTACCTGACAGGGACACTTTATGGCTACACCTTC; CDR3aa: CASSDYLTGTLYGYTF
d_gene: .; abundance: .; j_gene: TRBJ2-2; v_gene: TRBV2; CDR3nt: TGTGCCAGCAGATTGGACAGCAACACCGGGGAGCTGTTTTTT; CDR3aa: CASRLDSNTGELFF
d_gene: TRBD2; abundance: .; j_gene: TRBJ2-1; v_gene: TRBV29-1; CDR3nt: TGCAGCGTTGCAGGACTAGGACGTGGTGAGCAGTTCTTC; CDR3aa: CSVAGLGRGEQFF
d_gene: .; abundance: few; j_gene: TRBJ2-2; v_gene: TRBV2; CDR3nt: TGTGCCAGCAGTGACTCGACTAGCGGGGAGCTGTTTTTT; CDR3aa: CASSDSTSGELFF
d_gene: .; abundance: many; j_gene: TRBJ2-1; v_gene: TRBV6-5; CDR3nt: TGTGCCAGCAGTTTGGACTTGAGCTCCTACAATGAGCAGTTCTTC; CDR3aa: CASSLDLSSYNEQFF
d_gene: .; abundance: .; j_gene: TRBJ2-5; v_gene: TRBV18; CDR3nt: TGTGCCAGCTCACCACCCCCCACCTCGGAGACCCAGTACTTC; CDR3aa: CASSPPPTSETQYF
d_gene: .; abundance: .; j_gene: TRBJ1-6; v_gene: TRBV4-2; CDR3nt: TGTGCCAGCAGCCAAGGTCTGGGGGGGAGGGCACCCCTCCACTTT; CDR3aa: CASSQGLGGRAPLHF
d_gene: .; abundance: many; j_gene: TRBJ2-7; v_gene: TRBV25-1; CDR3nt: TGTGCCAGCAGTGGGGGGGCCCGCGAGCAGTACTTC; CDR3aa: CASSGGAREQYF